A selection of T cell receptor beta chains follows, all from one sample in a study of beta chain features in type 1 diabetes. The assay was immunoSEQ multiplex PCR, and TCRdb's table has in-frame clones only and misses some. The sample records about 900,000 clones, roughly a sixth being singletons. Sequencing was done on a sample of naive CD4+ T cells from blood. All receptors derive from a young woman in good health. Each CDR3 is given with its conserved first and last residue. The D gene is left open where the match is weak. Size is stated for part of the rows, as once, few or many counts, or as a class when the clone is expanded.

d_gene: .
v_gene: TRBV7-8
j_gene: TRBJ2-5
abundance: .
CDR3aa: CASSFRAETQYF
CDR3nt: TGTGCCAGCAGCTTCAGGGCAGAGACCCAGTACTTC

d_gene: .
v_gene: TRBV6-6
j_gene: TRBJ2-7
abundance: few
CDR3aa: CASSYSIADTYEQYF
CDR3nt: TGTGCCAGCAGTTACTCGATCGCTGACACCTACGAGCAGTACTTC

d_gene: .
v_gene: TRBV7-2
j_gene: TRBJ2-5
abundance: .
CDR3aa: CASSFPSRETQYF
CDR3nt: TGTGCCAGCAGCTTCCCAAGTAGGGAGACCCAGTACTTC

d_gene: .
v_gene: TRBV20-1
j_gene: TRBJ1-2
abundance: few
CDR3aa: CSARAPYGYTF
CDR3nt: TGCAGTGCTAGGGCTCCCTATGGCTACACCTTC

d_gene: .
v_gene: TRBV28
j_gene: TRBJ2-7
abundance: .
CDR3aa: CASTRTPSYEQYF
CDR3nt: TGTGCCAGCACCCGTACTCCATCCTACGAGCAGTACTTC

d_gene: TRBD2
v_gene: TRBV9
j_gene: TRBJ2-3
abundance: few
CDR3aa: CASSVVAGGIRTDTQYF
CDR3nt: TGTGCCAGCAGCGTAGTAGCGGGAGGGATTCGCACAGATACGCAGTATTTT

d_gene: TRBD1
v_gene: TRBV6-6
j_gene: TRBJ1-3
abundance: .
CDR3aa: CASTPGGGGNTIYF
CDR3nt: TGTGCCAGCACCCCAGGGGGTGGTGGAAACACCATATATTTT

d_gene: .
v_gene: TRBV6-1
j_gene: TRBJ2-2
abundance: .
CDR3aa: CASSEAGGDPGSGELFF
CDR3nt: TGTGCCAGCAGTGAAGCGGGCGGGGACCCTGGCTCCGGGGAGCTGTTTTTT

d_gene: .
v_gene: TRBV4-1
j_gene: TRBJ2-7
abundance: few
CDR3aa: CASSQDPTEDEQYF
CDR3nt: TGCGCCAGCAGCCAAGATCCGACCGAAGACGAGCAGTACTTC

d_gene: .
v_gene: TRBV7-9
j_gene: TRBJ1-1
abundance: .
CDR3aa: CASSASQGWNTEAFF
CDR3nt: TGTGCCAGCAGCGCATCTCAGGGCTGGAACACTGAAGCTTTCTTT

d_gene: .
v_gene: TRBV28
j_gene: TRBJ2-7
abundance: .
CDR3aa: CASSLGLFYEQYF
CDR3nt: TGTGCCAGCAGCCTTGGACTTTTCTACGAGCAGTACTTC

d_gene: TRBD2
v_gene: TRBV28
j_gene: TRBJ2-7
abundance: .
CDR3aa: CASSTLAGGSYEQYF
CDR3nt: TGTGCCAGCAGTACCCTAGCGGGAGGCTCCTACGAGCAGTACTTC

d_gene: TRBD1
v_gene: TRBV7-8
j_gene: TRBJ2-1
abundance: .
CDR3aa: CASSLGQDWDEQFF
CDR3nt: TGTGCCAGCAGCCTAGGACAGGACTGGGATGAGCAGTTCTTC

d_gene: TRBD1
v_gene: TRBV13
j_gene: TRBJ1-4
abundance: .
CDR3aa: CASSRQGTGKLFF
CDR3nt: TGTGCCAGCAGCCGACAGGGGACGGGGAAACTGTTTTTT

d_gene: .
v_gene: TRBV5-1
j_gene: TRBJ1-5
abundance: .
CDR3aa: CASSLDGARRQPQHF
CDR3nt: TGCGCCAGCAGCTTGGATGGGGCGCGTCGGCAGCCCCAGCATTTT

d_gene: TRBD2
v_gene: TRBV18
j_gene: TRBJ2-3
abundance: .
CDR3aa: CASSRPSGPPPDTQYF
CDR3nt: TGTGCCAGCTCACGGCCTAGCGGACCCCCCCCAGATACGCAGTATTTT

d_gene: TRBD2
v_gene: TRBV10-3
j_gene: TRBJ2-7
abundance: few
CDR3aa: CAISWGSSGINEQYF
CDR3nt: TGTGCCATCAGTTGGGGGTCTAGCGGGATCAACGAGCAGTACTTC

d_gene: .
v_gene: TRBV4-1
j_gene: TRBJ1-2
abundance: few
CDR3aa: CASSQVGRSYGYTF
CDR3nt: TGCGCCAGCAGCCAAGTCGGACGTAGCTATGGCTACACCTTC

d_gene: .
v_gene: TRBV28
j_gene: TRBJ2-7
abundance: .
CDR3aa: CASSLQQYSYEQYF
CDR3nt: TGTGCCAGCAGCTTACAACAGTACTCCTACGAGCAGTACTTC

d_gene: .
v_gene: TRBV27
j_gene: TRBJ2-5
abundance: .
CDR3aa: CASSHQETQYF
CDR3nt: TGTGCCAGCAGTCATCAAGAGACCCAGTACTTC

d_gene: .
v_gene: TRBV6-1
j_gene: TRBJ2-6
abundance: .
CDR3aa: CASLSYGANVLTF
CDR3nt: TGTGCCAGCCTGTCATATGGGGCCAACGTCCTGACTTTC

d_gene: TRBD1
v_gene: TRBV19
j_gene: TRBJ2-1
abundance: .
CDR3aa: CASSIGTGEQFF
CDR3nt: TGTGCCAGTAGTATAGGGACAGGGGAGCAGTTCTTC

d_gene: .
v_gene: TRBV10-3
j_gene: TRBJ2-7
abundance: few
CDR3aa: CAISGSQIYEQYF
CDR3nt: TGTGCCATCAGTGGCTCCCAGATCTACGAGCAGTACTTC

d_gene: .
v_gene: TRBV28
j_gene: TRBJ1-4
abundance: .
CDR3aa: CASSKDLGEKLFF
CDR3nt: TGTGCCAGCAGTAAAGACCTGGGGGAAAAACTGTTTTTT

d_gene: .
v_gene: TRBV5-6
j_gene: TRBJ2-5
abundance: .
CDR3aa: CASSLEGVFVETQYF
CDR3nt: TGTGCCAGCAGCTTGGAGGGGGTTTTCGTGGAGACCCAGTACTTC

d_gene: TRBD2
v_gene: TRBV6-5
j_gene: TRBJ2-1
abundance: .
CDR3aa: CATEIAGLAGEQFF
CDR3nt: TGTGCCACCGAAATAGCGGGTCTAGCGGGGGAGCAGTTCTTC